The sequence of this T cell receptor (beta chain) was determined in a study of cytomegalovirus exposure and HLA in healthy donors. Findings and caveats of the study: A prior analysis recorded that most TCR beta V segments were productive about 87% or about 30% of the time.

On this clone itself: Its antigen is still unknown.

Researchers ran the PCR with 60 Vbeta and 13 Jbeta primers. Profiled with immunoSEQ multiplex PCR; TCRdb holds only in-frame clones, not every one. The sample includes roughly 120,000 clones, about 79% of them seen just once. V gave up 0 bases and J gave up 1 base, with 13 bases separating them. The CDR3 has 18 residues. CDR1 and CDR2 (germline): LNHNV, YYDKDF (reference sequence). The origin of this receptor is a man younger than 30 in good health and CMV-seronegative. The V call is TRBV15, the J call TRBJ2-6; D gene ambiguous. The sample consisted of PBMCs. CDR3 bases: TGTGCCACCAGCAGAGATACCCTAATCATGTCTGGGGCCAACGTCCTGACTTTC. As protein: CATSRDTLIMSGANVLTF.